These 3 T cell receptor beta chains share one sample of origin, sequenced in a study of blood T cell repertoires in COVID-19. The data were produced by immunoSEQ multiplex PCR, yet TCRdb's version contains in-frame clones alone and is incomplete. The sample has more than 4,000 clones, around nine tenths seen once; the top ten hold roughly 3.1%. Sequencing was done on a sample of peripheral blood. The receptors stem from a woman of 80 years or more with acute or convalescent COVID-19.

This chain uses TRBV18 with TRBJ1-1, with D tentatively TRBD1 (6 bases). CDR1 is KGHSH and CDR2 is LQKENI in the germline V gene. The CDR3 is 12 amino acids. The V gene lost 2 bases and the J gene lost 11 bases, with 12 bases spanning the gap. CDR3 in amino acids: CASSPEGVGAFF. The DNA of the CDR3 is TGTGCCAGCTCACCAGAGGGGGTGGGGGCTTTCTTT.

The chain has TRBV2 and TRBJ1-5, with 11 bases fitting TRBD1. The CDR3 contains 15 residues. Germline values: CDR1 SNHLY, CDR2 FYNNEI. V was clipped by 6 bases and J by 6 bases; unmatched bases: 7. The chain's CDR3 is CASSEGDRGIQPQHF. As DNA, the CDR3 is TGTGCCAGCAGCGAGGGGGACAGGGGGATTCAGCCCCAGCATTTT.

This clone appeared a few times. This chain joins TRBV27 and TRBJ2-7, with TRBD2 matching 9 bases. Germline CDR1 and CDR2: MNHEY and SMNVEV (reference sequence). This CDR3 comprises 12 residues. The V segment lost 2 bases and the J segment 7 bases; nucleotides outside the gene matches: 0. CDR3 region: CASSLLAGEQYF. CDR3 bases: TGTGCCAGCAGTTTACTAGCGGGGGAGCAGTACTTC.